This passage covers 6 T cell receptor beta chains from one sample sequenced in a study of T cell responses to AZD1222 COVID-19 vaccine. Only in-frame clones appear in the TCRdb table, and some are missing; sequencing was by immunoSEQ multiplex PCR. The sample gives about 130,000 clones, approximately 91% of which show up once; approximately 0.98% is in the top ten. This specimen was peripheral blood, taken 28 days after the second AZD1222 dose. The receptors here all came from an adult who received the AZD1222 COVID-19 vaccine.

This chain links TRBV6-1 with TRBJ2-2, with unresolved D. CDR1 MNHNS and CDR2 SASEGT come from the germline V gene. The V end was cut by 2 bases, the J end by 1 base, with 8 bases between. The CDR3 spans 15 residues. The CDR3 coding sequence is TGTGCCAGCAGTGAACAGGCCCTGAACACCGGGGAGCTGTTTTTT. This translates into CASSEQALNTGELFF.

This chain uses TRBV30 with TRBJ1-3; 7 bases match TRBD1. V trimming: 3 bases; J trimming: 0 bases; junction bases outside the gene matches: 2. The CDR3 has 14 amino acids. Germline CDR1 reads GTSNPN; CDR2 reads SVGIG (reference sequence). The CDR3 loop reads CAWSSGGSGNTIYF. CDR3 DNA sequence: TGTGCCTGGAGCTCAGGGGGCTCTGGAAACACCATATATTTT.

The chain employs TRBV24-1 and TRBJ2-3; perhaps TRBD1 as D (6 bases). The CDR3 is made up of 16 amino acids. V shed 3 bases and J shed 2 bases, with 14 bases lying between them. Per the germline V gene, CDR1 is KGHDR and CDR2 is SFDVKD. The CDR3 region is CATSDRRGSVTDTQYF. The CDR3 nucleotides are TGTGCCACCAGTGATCGTAGGGGGTCAGTCACAGATACGCAGTATTTT.

The chain has TRBV6-5 and TRBJ2-7, with no clear D. The length of the CDR3 is 11 residues. V shed 11 bases and J shed 3 bases, with 11 bases lying between them. Germline loops: CDR1 MNHEY, CDR2 SVGAGI. The CDR3, as DNA: TGTGCCGCGAAGATGAACTACGAGCAGTACTTC. Protein sequence: CAAKMNYEQYF.

The chain combines TRBV6-7 with TRBJ1-2; 8 positions match TRBD1. TRBV6-7 is flagged as an ORF with uncertain function. The ends lost 5 bases at V and 6 bases at J; junction bases unmatched: 29. CDR3 length equals 21 residues. CDR3 DNA: TGTGCCAGCAGTGATGGGACAGGTGGGGTCAGGGGACAGTCCGGTCTGCATGGCTACACCTTC. Its protein is CASSDGTGGVRGQSGLHGYTF.

This sequence joins TRBV9 and TRBJ2-3, with 13 bases identical to TRBD2. Germline assignment: CDR1 SGDLS and CDR2 YYNGEE. The length of the CDR3 is 15 residues. Unmatched junction bases numbered 7, after V lost 2 bases and J lost 10 bases. This CDR3 reads CASSVGTSGTRAQYF. The CDR3, as DNA: TGTGCCAGCAGCGTGGGGACTAGCGGGACACGGGCGCAGTATTTT.